This is a list of T cell receptor beta chains from one sample in a study of shared clonotypes between healthy human individuals. Assay: immunoSEQ multiplex PCR; the TCRdb copy retains only in-frame clones and omits some. The sample has some 2,000,000 clones; less than 95% are singletons. The sample consisted of naive CD8+ T cells sorted from blood. The receptors stem from a man between 18 and 29 years old in good health. The CDR3 runs from the conserved cysteine through the conserved F or W. A D gene is named only where the DNA matches it firmly. Not every row has a clone size; where given, it reads once, few, many or a size class.

cdr3_length: 18
v_call: TRBV19
j_call: TRBJ2-7
clone_size: NA
d_call: TRBD1
cdr3_nt: TGTGCCAGCAGTATAGCCTCCATTCGGACAGGAACTTCCTACGAGCAGTACTTC
cdr3_aa: CASSIASIRTGTSYEQYF

cdr3_length: 17
v_call: TRBV5-1
j_call: TRBJ1-6
clone_size: NA
d_call: NA
cdr3_nt: TGCGCCAGCAGCTCCGAAGGGGCGAGCTCCTATAATTCACCCCTCCACTTT
cdr3_aa: CASSSEGASSYNSPLHF

cdr3_length: 14
v_call: TRBV27
j_call: TRBJ1-2
clone_size: NA
d_call: NA
cdr3_nt: TGTGCCAGCAGTTCGGGACCGAGCTTATATGGCTACACCTTC
cdr3_aa: CASSSGPSLYGYTF

cdr3_length: 14
v_call: TRBV9
j_call: TRBJ2-3
clone_size: NA
d_call: NA
cdr3_nt: TGTGCCAGCGGCGTAGGGTGGAGCACAGATACGCAGTATTTT
cdr3_aa: CASGVGWSTDTQYF

cdr3_length: 15
v_call: TRBV5-8
j_call: TRBJ1-1
clone_size: few
d_call: TRBD1
cdr3_nt: TGTGCCAGCACCCTCGGGGGCAGGGGGTTCTATGAAGCTTTCTTT
cdr3_aa: CASTLGGRGFYEAFF

cdr3_length: 14
v_call: TRBV5-6
j_call: TRBJ2-7
clone_size: NA
d_call: NA
cdr3_nt: TGTGCCAGCAGCTTTGGGGCTCTGACCTACGAGCAGTACTTC
cdr3_aa: CASSFGALTYEQYF

cdr3_length: 11
v_call: TRBV12-5
j_call: TRBJ2-7
clone_size: NA
d_call: NA
cdr3_nt: TGTGCTAGTGGTTTGGTAGCCGAGCAGTACTTC
cdr3_aa: CASGLVAEQYF

cdr3_length: 15
v_call: TRBV6-5
j_call: TRBJ2-7
clone_size: NA
d_call: NA
cdr3_nt: TGTGCCAGCAGTTACTCGTCCCCAGACTCCTACGAGCAGTACTTC
cdr3_aa: CASSYSSPDSYEQYF

cdr3_length: 15
v_call: TRBV2
j_call: TRBJ2-3
clone_size: NA
d_call: TRBD1
cdr3_nt: TGTGCCAGCAGTGGGACAGGGCCAGGAGGAGATACGCAGTATTTT
cdr3_aa: CASSGTGPGGDTQYF

cdr3_length: 13
v_call: TRBV5-1
j_call: TRBJ2-7
clone_size: NA
d_call: NA
cdr3_nt: TGCGCCAGCAGCTTGTCCCCCTTGCGGGAGCAGTACTTC
cdr3_aa: CASSLSPLREQYF

cdr3_length: 13
v_call: TRBV2
j_call: TRBJ2-7
clone_size: NA
d_call: NA
cdr3_nt: TGTGCCAGCAGCCACAGGGAATCCTACGAGCAGTACTTC
cdr3_aa: CASSHRESYEQYF

cdr3_length: 13
v_call: TRBV7-2
j_call: TRBJ1-4
clone_size: NA
d_call: NA
cdr3_nt: TGTGCCAGCAGCTTCGTAAATAATGAAAAACTGTTTTTT
cdr3_aa: CASSFVNNEKLFF

cdr3_length: 14
v_call: TRBV4-1
j_call: TRBJ2-7
clone_size: NA
d_call: NA
cdr3_nt: TGCGCCAGCAGCCAAGTTCTCATAGACTACGAGCAGTACTTC
cdr3_aa: CASSQVLIDYEQYF